This passage covers 20 T cell receptor beta chains from one sample sequenced in a study of blood T cell repertoires in COVID-19. Profiled with immunoSEQ multiplex PCR; TCRdb holds only in-frame clones, not every one. This sample has fewer than 350,000 clones, with around 90% found just once. Sample: PBMCs or T cells enriched from blood (not recorded which). Receptors were obtained from a man aged 55 to 70 who had recovered from COVID-19.

This chain uses TRBV18 with TRBJ1-4; 8 bases agree with TRBD1. Germline V gene lookup returns CDR1 KGHSH and CDR2 LQKENI. V lost 5 bases and J lost 3; bases outside the gene matches: 14. This CDR3 has 18 amino acids. The CDR3 sequence: CASSTRTGREEANEKLFF. CDR3 bases: TGTGCCAGCTCAACCCGGACAGGGAGAGAGGAGGCTAATGAAAAACTGTTTTTT.

The chain links TRBV5-1 to TRBJ1-2; the D gene is possibly TRBD1 (6 bases). The V end was cut by 0 bases, the J end by 0 bases, with 9 bases between. Per the germline V gene, CDR1 is SGHRS and CDR2 is YFSETQ. The CDR3 is made up of 15 amino acids. CDR3 sequence reads: CASSLDGTPNYGYTF. CDR3 sequence (DNA): TGCGCCAGCAGCTTGGATGGGACACCTAACTATGGCTACACCTTC.

This clone was picked up a small number of times. The chain has TRBV20-1 and TRBJ2-7; 11 nucleotides align to TRBD2. V lost 3 bases and J lost 6; bases outside the gene matches: 16. The CDR3 has 17 amino acids. The germline V gene has CDR1 DFQATT and CDR2 SNEGSKA (reference sequence). This CDR3 reads CSASALGLAGGPPEQYF. The CDR3, as DNA: TGCAGTGCTAGTGCCTTGGGTTTAGCGGGAGGGCCGCCCGAGCAGTACTTC.

A single count supports this clone. The chain carries TRBV5-1 and TRBJ1-1; no firm D call. The CDR3 consists of 16 residues. Per the germline V gene, CDR1 is SGHRS and CDR2 is YFSETQ. The ends were cut back, 4 bases at V and 4 bases at J, with 20 bases in the middle. The CDR3 loop reads CASSPGSARAGTEAFF. The CDR3 coding sequence is TGCGCCAGCAGCCCGGGTTCCGCTAGGGCGGGCACTGAAGCTTTCTTT. The whole variable domain, remainder taken from reference TRBV5-1 and TRBJ1-1, is KAGVTQTPRYLIKTRGQQVTLSCSPISGHRSVSWYQQTPGQGLQFLFEYFSETQRNKGNFPGRFSGRQFSNSRSEMNVSTLELGDSALYLCASSPGSARAGTEAFFGQGTRLTVV.

The chain employs TRBV19 and TRBJ1-5; 7 nucleotides line up with TRBD1. Trimming removed 7 bases from V and 7 bases from J; junction bases left unmatched: 4. This CDR3 spans 12 amino acids. Germline values: CDR1 LNHDA, CDR2 SQIVND (reference sequence). The CDR3 loop is CASNRGGQPQHF. CDR3 sequence (DNA): TGTGCCAGTAATAGAGGGGGCCAGCCCCAGCATTTT.

This chain connects TRBV6-5 to TRBJ2-7; 7 bases align to TRBD2. Germline assignment: CDR1 MNHEY and CDR2 SVGAGI. CDR3 length: 13 amino acids. The V and J ends lost 7 bases and 7 bases, in that order; junction bases with no gene match: 10. This CDR3 is CASKRDPTWEQYF. CDR3 nucleotides: TGTGCCAGCAAGCGGGATCCTACGTGGGAGCAGTACTTC.

The rearrangement uses TRBV7-3 and TRBJ2-7, with 11 bases lining up with TRBD1. The CDR3 consists of 15 residues. With 5 bases clipped from V and 1 base from J, the junction kept 4 bases outside the gene matches. In germline, CDR1 is SGHTA, CDR2 FQGTGA. CDR3 region: CASSDRDRGSYEQYF. CDR3 nucleotides: TGTGCCAGCAGCGACCGGGACAGGGGGTCCTACGAGCAGTACTTC.

V and J are TRBV5-1 and TRBJ2-6; a weak D match, TRBD2 (6 bases). Trimming removed 0 bases at V and 0 bases at J, with 22 bases between. The CDR3 sequence is 21 residues long. The germline CDR1 and CDR2 sequences are SGHRS and YFSETQ. DNA for the CDR3: TGCGCCAGCAGCTTGGCCGGGACTTACCCACCCCGCTACTCTGGGGCCAACGTCCTGACTTTC. This encodes CASSLAGTYPPRYSGANVLTF.

V is TRBV27 and J is TRBJ2-1; 7 bases are shared with TRBD1. This CDR3 has 12 amino acids. Germline loops: CDR1 MNHEY, CDR2 SMNVEV (reference sequence). Unmatched junction bases numbered 4, after V lost 5 bases and J lost 9 bases. CDR3 coding DNA: TGTGCCAGCAGTCTCCGGGACAGTGAGCAGTTCTTC. It codes for CASSLRDSEQFF.

This chain connects TRBV5-1 to TRBJ2-3, with 9 bases aligning to TRBD2. The CDR3 covers 15 residues. The germline gives CDR1 SGHRS, CDR2 YFSETQ. V was clipped by 0 bases and J by 3 bases; unmatched bases: 2. The CDR3 sequence: CASSLVAGGTDTQYF. In nucleotides, the CDR3 is TGCGCCAGCAGCTTGGTTGCGGGAGGGACAGATACGCAGTATTTT.

V and J are TRBV19 and TRBJ1-2, with TRBD1 matching 8 bases. The CDR3 length is 16 residues. The ends lost 6 bases at V and 1 base at J; junction bases unmatched: 10. Germline CDR1 and CDR2: LNHDA and SQIVND (reference sequence). The CDR3 nucleotides read TGTGCCAGTAGCCAGCGGGACAGGAATCTTAACTATGGCTACACCTTC. Translating it yields CASSQRDRNLNYGYTF.

This chain links TRBV5-4 with TRBJ2-2, with D unclear. Trimming left V 4 bases short and J 1 base short, with 11 bases between. This CDR3 is built from 15 residues. Germline V gene data show CDR1 as SGHNT and CDR2 as YYREEE (reference sequence). This CDR3 is CASSQDYRNTGELFF. CDR3 DNA: TGTGCCAGCAGCCAAGATTACAGGAACACCGGGGAGCTGTTTTTT.

The rearrangement uses TRBV2 and TRBJ1-2; 7 bases map to TRBD1. Unmatched junction bases numbered 18, after V lost 9 bases and J lost 8 bases. Germline CDR1 and CDR2: SNHLY and FYNNEI. The CDR3 has 15 amino acids. CDR3 amino acids: CARHDRVLGSTGYTF. The CDR3 nucleotides read TGTGCCAGGCACGACAGGGTCTTGGGGAGTACCGGCTACACCTTC.

For the CDR3, the DNA is TGCGCCAGCAGCTTGACTAGCGGGAGTAGGAGCTCCTACAATGAGCAGTTCTTC. Residues: CASSLTSGSRSSYNEQFF. The chain is built from TRBV5-1 and TRBJ2-1, with TRBD2 matching over 11 bases. J was trimmed by 0 bases and V by 1 base; bases with no gene match: 6. The CDR3 consists of 18 residues. Germline CDR1 and CDR2: SGHRS and YFSETQ.

The J gene is TRBJ2-3, the V gene TRBV9, with 7 bases lining up with TRBD1. Germline assignment: CDR1 SGDLS and CDR2 YYNGEE. V lost 0 bases and J lost 3; bases outside the gene matches: 4. The CDR3 sequence is 15 residues long. CDR3 coding DNA: TGTGCCAGCAGCGTAGTGGGACAGAGAACAGATACGCAGTATTTT. Translation gives CASSVVGQRTDTQYF. Drawing the rest from reference TRBV9 and TRBJ2-3, the complete variable domain is DSGVTQTPKHLITATGQRVTLRCSPRSGDLSVYWYQQSLDQGLQFLIQYYNGEERAKGNILERFSAQQFPDLHSELNLSSLELGDSALYFCASSVVGQRTDTQYFGPGTRLTVL.

This clone came up once. The V call is TRBV11-2, the J call TRBJ1-4; D may be TRBD1 (5 bases). Germline V CDR1 and CDR2: SGHAT, FQNNGV. The V end was cut by 5 bases, the J end by 6 bases, with 19 bases between. The CDR3 is 16 residues long. The CDR3 DNA sequence: TGTGCCAGCAGCCCTACCAGCGGGGCTGGTGATGAAAAACTGTTTTTT. Its translation is CASSPTSGAGDEKLFF.

J is TRBJ1-3 and V is TRBV19; no clear D. The CDR3 consists of 15 residues. Trimming took off 7 bases at V and 0 bases at J, with 13 bases between the two ends. The germline CDR1 and CDR2 sequences are LNHDA and SQIVND (reference sequence). CDR3 nucleotide sequence: TGTGCCAGTACCGCAATATCTAACTCTGGAAACACCATATATTTT. Amino acid sequence: CASTAISNSGNTIYF.

The chain couples TRBV5-6 to TRBJ2-7, with 8 bases aligning to TRBD1. Germline lookup yields CDR1 SGHDT and CDR2 YYEEEE. V lost 5 bases, J lost 4 bases, and 5 bases stayed unmatched. The CDR3 spans 13 residues. The CDR3 is CASSPDRVYEQYF. CDR3 sequence (DNA): TGTGCCAGCAGTCCGGACAGGGTATACGAGCAGTACTTC.

The chain employs TRBV7-6 and TRBJ1-2; D is ambiguous. The length of the CDR3 is 13 residues. Germline assignment: CDR1 SGHVS and CDR2 FNYEAQ. Trimming took off 5 bases at V and 4 bases at J, with 11 bases between the two ends. Written as DNA, the CDR3 is TGTGCCAGCAGCCCCTTCCGGGGCTATGGCTACACCTTC. Translating it yields CASSPFRGYGYTF.

The rearrangement joins TRBV5-5 to TRBJ2-7; perhaps TRBD2 as D (6 bases). Per germline, CDR1 SGHKS and CDR2 YYEKEE (reference sequence). Trimming pared 2 bases from V and 0 bases from J, leaving 9 bases between. The CDR3 is 14 amino acids. The CDR3 loop is CASSFRGSSYEQYF. CDR3 nucleotides: TGTGCCAGCAGCTTTCGGGGGAGCTCCTACGAGCAGTACTTC.